The sequence of this T cell receptor beta chain was determined in a study of T cells in Graves' hyperthyroidism and ophthalmopathy. Remarks on this clonotype: Antigen unknown.

Together with thyroid ultrasound, orbital computed tomography, serum thyroxine and TRAb, clinical symptoms were used for diagnoses. This sample holds PBMCs from 8 to 10 ml fresh peripheral blood. The germline V gene has CDR1 MNHEY and CDR2 SMNVEV (reference sequence). This CDR3 comprises 16 residues. V dropped 2 bases and J dropped 5; count of bases not matched to a gene: 5. Amplified TCR beta CDR3 regions came from RNA transcripts. TCR CDR3 regions were first amplified by RT-PCR with HTBI primers. TCRdb reprocessed the multiplex PCR reads via MiXCR and lists one record per CDR3 protein. The repertoire holds 250,000 to 300,000 distinct CDR3 sequences, with roughly 20% as singletons. Study-wide results and caveats: Researchers found most expanded thyroid clonotypes above 0.001 in blood as well.

The TCR sequence derives from a man over 45 with Graves' ophthalmopathy. The chain carries TRBV27 and TRBJ2-2; 10 nucleotides line up with TRBD2. The sample comprised blood. CDR3 bases: TGTGCCAGCAGTTTAGGGGTAGCGGGAGGAACCGGGGAGCTGTTTTTT. It encodes CASSLGVAGGTGELFF.